This TCR beta chain was documented in a study of blood T cells in healthy people across ages. A sample-barcoded 5' primer and a J-beta primer mix were used in a second PCR of roughly 7 to 11 cycles. From the 5' RACE reads, TCRdb called clonotypes with MiXCR, one entry per CDR3 protein. The repertoire includes around 1,900,000 distinct CDR3 sequences, more than 35% of them detected once, and under 25% sits in the top ten. Input material: blood. This sequence was found in a human donor in good health.

Written as DNA, the CDR3 is TGTGCCATCAGTGGGGCAGGGCTAAGCACAGATACGCAGTATTTT. The encoded protein is CAISGAGLSTDTQYF. The chain carries TRBV10-3 and TRBJ2-3; D possibly corresponds to TRBD1 (5 bases). The CDR3 contains 15 residues. The ends were cut back, 4 bases at V and 0 bases at J, with 11 bases in the middle. CDR1 and CDR2 from the germline V gene are ENHRY and SYGVKD.